The next 30 T cell receptor beta chains were all read from a single sample in a study of T cell changes during pregnancy in multiple sclerosis. Libraries were prepared by immunoSEQ multiplex PCR; TCRdb keeps only in-frame clonotypes and omits some of them. The data contain roughly 72,000 clones, just over 90% of them seen just once; the ten biggest clones take up around 0.2%. The sample consisted of CD4+ T cells from peripheral blood mononuclear cells, taken before pregnancy. The receptors originated from a female donor with multiple sclerosis, enrolled in a pregnancy study.

This clone showed up just once. This sample includes further DNA sequences coding for the same CDR3. The genes are TRBV18 and TRBJ2-7; D is unresolved. Trimming shortened V by 3 bases and J by 4 bases, and 7 bases separated the two germline ends. There are 12 residues in the CDR3. Germline lookup yields CDR1 KGHSH and CDR2 LQKENI. CDR3 coding DNA: TGTGCCAGCTCACCCAGAGGTTACGAGCAGTACTTC. Encoded protein: CASSPRGYEQYF.

The gene calls are TRBV6-1 and TRBJ1-1; D not certain. The V gene lost 8 bases and the J gene lost 1 base, with 5 bases spanning the gap. CDR3 length: 11 residues. The germline V gene has CDR1 MNHNS and CDR2 SASEGT. In DNA form, the CDR3 reads TGTGCCAGCGGGAGGAACACTGAAGCTTTCTTT. Protein: CASGRNTEAFF.

This chain connects TRBV18 to TRBJ2-3; the match to TRBD2 covers 11 bases. The CDR3 loop spans 19 amino acids. The V and J ends lost 1 base and 2 bases, in that order; junction bases with no gene match: 11. CDR1 and CDR2 from the germline V gene are KGHSH and LQKENI. In DNA form, the CDR3 reads TGTGCCAGCTCACCACGACCGGGGGGGACTAGCGGATTCACAGATACGCAGTATTTT. Translated: CASSPRPGGTSGFTDTQYF.

The V and J genes are TRBV19 and TRBJ2-4; 13 bases match TRBD2. V shed 5 bases, J shed 1 base, and the junction held 11 bases outside the gene matches. CDR1 is LNHDA and CDR2 is SQIVND in the germline V gene (reference sequence). The CDR3 totals 19 residues. The DNA of the CDR3 is TGTGCCAGTAGTCTAACTAGCGGGAGGGCCGGTCTGGCCAAAAACATTCAGTACTTC. This encodes CASSLTSGRAGLAKNIQYF.

The chain carries TRBV2 and TRBJ1-3; TRBD1 matches 7 bases. Germline loops: CDR1 SNHLY, CDR2 FYNNEI. The CDR3 runs to 15 residues. J was trimmed by 4 bases and V by 6 bases; bases with no gene match: 9. The DNA for the CDR3 is TGTGCCAGCAGGAAGGAGGGGGCGTACGGAAACACCATATATTTT. Protein sequence: CASRKEGAYGNTIYF.

CDR3 sequence: CASSHDGLSYEQYF. The CDR3 DNA sequence: TGTGCCAGCAGCCACGACGGACTATCCTACGAGCAGTACTTC. The V gene is TRBV11-2, the J gene TRBJ2-7, with a possible D match to TRBD2 (6 bases). This CDR3 contains 14 residues. Germline CDR1 is SGHAT and CDR2 is FQNNGV. Trimming took 5 bases from V and 1 from J, leaving 12 bases between them. The variable domain in full, completed from reference TRBV11-2 and TRBJ2-7, reads EAGVAQSPRYKIIEKRQSVAFWCNPISGHATLYWYQQILGQGPKLLIQFQNNGVVDDSQLPKDRFSAERLKGVDSTLKIQPAKLEDSAVYLCASSHDGLSYEQYFGPGTRLTVT.

This sequence joins TRBV28 and TRBJ2-5, with TRBD2 matching over 9 bases. The CDR3 totals 16 residues. Germline CDR1 and CDR2: MDHEN and SYDVKM. V dropped 4 bases and J dropped 2; count of bases not matched to a gene: 8. CDR3 residues: CASSSPRLAGQETQYF. The CDR3 nucleotides are TGTGCCAGCAGTTCCCCCAGGCTAGCGGGACAAGAGACCCAGTACTTC.

The chain couples TRBV9 to TRBJ1-2, with 10 bases aligning to TRBD1. V dropped 5 bases and J dropped 4; count of bases not matched to a gene: 14. Germline loops: CDR1 SGDLS, CDR2 YYNGEE. The CDR3 has 17 amino acids. The chain's CDR3 is CASRKTGQGRFGYGYTF. CDR3 coding DNA: TGTGCCAGCAGGAAAACGGGACAGGGGCGATTCGGCTATGGCTACACCTTC.

The chain couples TRBV19 to TRBJ1-2; 8 bases agree with TRBD1. The trim removed 7 bases at V and 4 bases at J, leaving 11 bases unmatched. Germline CDR1 LNHDA, CDR2 SQIVND (reference sequence). This CDR3 has 15 amino acids. The CDR3: CASNTDLQGVYGYTF. The CDR3 DNA sequence: TGTGCCAGTAATACAGATCTACAGGGGGTCTATGGCTACACCTTC.

The rearrangement uses TRBV7-2 and TRBJ1-2; tentative D call: TRBD1 (6 bases). Deletions cut 5 bases from V and 5 bases from J, with 9 bases between. Germline CDR1 reads SGHTA; CDR2 reads FQGNSA. The CDR3 sequence is 12 residues long. The CDR3 loop reads CASSLTGYGYTF. The CDR3, as DNA: TGTGCCAGCAGCCTGACAGGTTATGGCTACACCTTC. The full variable domain, with the rest looked up from reference TRBV7-2 and TRBJ1-2, is GAGVSQSPSNKVTEKGKDVELRCDPISGHTALYWYRQSLGQGLEFLIYFQGNSAPDKSGLPSDRFSAERTGGSVSTLTIQRTQQEDSAVYLCASSLTGYGYTFGSGTRLTVV.

The chain has TRBV7-6 and TRBJ2-7, with a weak D call TRBD2 (5 bases). Germline CDR1 SGHVS, CDR2 FNYEAQ. V was clipped by 5 bases and J by 1 base, with 12 bases between them. The length of the CDR3 is 14 residues. In DNA, the CDR3 is TGTGCCAGCAGCCGGACGGGGAATTCCTACGAGCAGTACTTC. It codes for CASSRTGNSYEQYF.

The V and J genes are TRBV11-2 and TRBJ1-5; the match to TRBD1 covers 9 bases. The CDR3 totals 15 residues. Per the germline V gene, CDR1 is SGHAT and CDR2 is FQNNGV. Trimming cost V 5 bases and J 1 base; bases outside gene matches: 3. This CDR3 reads CASSETGGSNQPQHF. DNA for the CDR3: TGTGCCAGCAGCGAGACAGGGGGGAGCAATCAGCCCCAGCATTTT.

The chain couples TRBV30 to TRBJ2-1, with D tentatively TRBD2 (6 bases). This CDR3 has 12 residues. Trimming removed 5 bases at V and 6 bases at J, with 11 bases between. Germline V lookup: CDR1 GTSNPN, CDR2 SVGIG (reference sequence). CDR3 in DNA: TGTGCCTGGTACCTGGGGGGCAATGAGCAGTTCTTC. It translates to CAWYLGGNEQFF.

The J gene is TRBJ2-1, the V gene TRBV6-4; 12 bases match TRBD2. Germline CDR1 and CDR2: MRHNA and SNTAGT. Trimming at V came to 6 bases and at J to 9 bases, leaving 9 bases not matched to a gene. The CDR3 has 15 residues. DNA of the CDR3: TGTGCCAGCAGCACCGGGACTAGCGGGTTTACTGAGCAGTTCTTC. It encodes CASSTGTSGFTEQFF.

The V call is TRBV30, the J call TRBJ2-2; 8 nucleotides agree with TRBD2. The germline V gene has CDR1 GTSNPN and CDR2 SVGIG (reference sequence). V was pared by 5 bases and J by 4 bases, with 6 bases of the junction left unmatched. The CDR3 contains 14 residues. CDR3 sequence (DNA): TGTGCCTGGGCCCGGGGGGGACGCACCGGGGAGCTGTTTTTT. Translated, it gives CAWARGGRTGELFF.

The chain recombines TRBV5-1 with TRBJ2-3; TRBD2 is a possible D gene (6 bases). Germline CDR1 reads SGHRS; CDR2 reads YFSETQ. With 0 bases removed from V and 0 bases from J, the gap between germline ends came to 11 bases. This CDR3 has 16 residues. CDR3: CASSLAVAASTDTQYF. In nucleotides, the CDR3 is TGCGCCAGCAGCTTGGCCGTAGCGGCTAGCACAGATACGCAGTATTTT.

The chain is built from TRBV7-6 and TRBJ2-1, with D perhaps TRBD2 (6 bases). Trimming stripped 7 bases from V and 1 base from J, with 17 bases between. The germline CDR1 and CDR2 sequences are SGHVS and FNYEAQ. The length of the CDR3 is 16 residues. Here the CDR3 DNA reads TGTGCCAGCACCCCCCAAGGGACTCCATCCTACAATGAGCAGTTCTTC. Its protein product is CASTPQGTPSYNEQFF. Variable domain in full (rest from reference TRBV7-6 and TRBJ2-1): GAGVSQSPRYKVTKRGQDVALRCDPISGHVSLYWYRQALGQGPEFLTYFNYEAQQDKSGLPNDRFSAERPEGSISTLTIQRTEQRDSAMYRCASTPQGTPSYNEQFFGPGTRLTVL.

The J gene is TRBJ1-1, the V gene TRBV5-1; TRBD1 aligns across 7 bases. This CDR3 region has 13 residues. The trim removed 4 bases at V and 4 bases at J, leaving 4 bases unmatched. The germline gives CDR1 SGHRS, CDR2 YFSETQ. CDR3 protein: CASSTAGGTEAFF. CDR3 bases: TGCGCCAGCAGCACAGCAGGGGGCACTGAAGCTTTCTTT.

The rearrangement uses TRBV27 and TRBJ2-4; the D gene is possibly TRBD2 (6 bases). The CDR3 is 14 amino acids. V lost 5 bases and J 8 bases, leaving 16 bases between the germline ends. CDR1 MNHEY and CDR2 SMNVEV come from the germline V gene (reference sequence). As DNA, the CDR3 is TGTGCCAGCAGTCCCTACGGTGGGGAGGACATTCAGTACTTC. It specifies CASSPYGGEDIQYF.

V gene TRBV30 combines with J gene TRBJ1-1; D not resolved. Trimming took off 5 bases at V and 1 base at J, with 8 bases between the two ends. This CDR3 contains 12 residues. Germline-derived CDR1 and CDR2 are GTSNPN and SVGIG (reference sequence). The CDR3 DNA is TGTGCCTGGCTTACGGGGAACACTGAAGCTTTCTTT. Its translation: CAWLTGNTEAFF.

The chain links TRBV7-8 to TRBJ1-4, with TRBD1 identical over 7 bases. Trimming at V came to 9 bases and at J to 5 bases, leaving 9 bases not matched to a gene. The germline gives CDR1 SGHVS, CDR2 FQNEAQ. The CDR3 loop spans 14 amino acids. CDR3 in amino acids: CASRLTGANEKLFF. CDR3 DNA: TGTGCCAGTAGATTAACAGGGGCGAATGAAAAACTGTTTTTT.

The chain couples TRBV19 to TRBJ2-1, with 11 positions matching TRBD1. J gave up 6 bases and V 5 bases, and 6 bases lay outside the gene matches. The CDR3 consists of 15 residues. Germline loops: CDR1 LNHDA, CDR2 SQIVND (reference sequence). The CDR3, as DNA: TGTGCCAGTAGTCCACTGGGACAGGGGGGCAATGAGCAGTTCTTC. Translating it yields CASSPLGQGGNEQFF.

The chain recombines TRBV7-9 with TRBJ1-1; D perhaps matches TRBD1 (5 bases). V lost 4 bases, J lost 4 bases, and 13 bases lay in between. The CDR3 has 14 residues. In germline, CDR1 is SEHNR, CDR2 FQNEAQ (reference sequence). Here the CDR3 DNA reads TGTGCCAGCAGCTCCATGGACACGGCCACTGAAGCTTTCTTT. Translated, it gives CASSSMDTATEAFF.

As concerns this clone: This specimen includes other DNA sequences encoding the same CDR3. V gene TRBV5-1 combines with J gene TRBJ2-1, with TRBD1 matching 9 bases. Unmatched junction bases numbered 4, after V lost 4 bases and J lost 2 bases. The CDR3 contains 15 residues. Looked up from germline, CDR1 is SGHRS and CDR2 is YFSETQ. CDR3 in amino acids: CASSPGQGTYNEQFF. CDR3 sequence (DNA): TGCGCCAGCAGCCCTGGACAGGGGACCTACAATGAGCAGTTCTTC.

This clone was seen only once. The J gene is TRBJ2-3, the V gene TRBV7-9; 8 nucleotides agree with TRBD2. The CDR3 spans 16 residues. Germline CDR1 and CDR2: SEHNR and FQNEAQ (reference sequence). Losses at the gene ends were 2 bases for V and 2 bases for J; bases not matched to a gene: 6. CDR3 protein: CASSLSSGSPTDTQYF. DNA for the CDR3: TGTGCCAGCAGCTTATCCAGCGGGAGCCCCACAGATACGCAGTATTTT. Complete variable domain (other parts from reference TRBV7-9 and TRBJ2-3): DTGVSQNPRHKITKRGQNVTFRCDPISEHNRLYWYRQTLGQGPEFLTYFQNEAQLEKSRLLSDRFSAERPKGSFSTLEIQRTEQGDSAMYLCASSLSSGSPTDTQYFGPGTRLTVL.

As for this clone: Other DNA sequences within the sample encode an identical CDR3. This chain joins TRBV25-1 and TRBJ1-2; 9 positions agree with TRBD1. In germline, CDR1 is MGHDK, CDR2 SYGVNS. With V trimmed by 3 bases and J by 3 bases, 2 bases remained unmatched. The CDR3 extends over 14 amino acids. For the CDR3, the DNA is TGTGCCAGCAGTGAGACAGGGGGGGACTATGGCTACACCTTC. Translating gives CASSETGGDYGYTF.

The V call is TRBV10-3, the J call TRBJ1-1; D gene uncertain. The CDR3 has 15 residues. Germline loops: CDR1 ENHRY, CDR2 SYGVKD. Between the trimmed V and J ends, which lost 4 bases and 4 bases, there was a span of 16 bases. The CDR3: CAISALMAESTEAFF. The CDR3 coding sequence is TGTGCCATCAGTGCGTTGATGGCGGAAAGCACTGAAGCTTTCTTT.

The chain couples TRBV5-1 to TRBJ2-7, with D possibly being TRBD2 (5 bases). The CDR3 spans 15 residues. Germline CDR1 reads SGHRS; CDR2 reads YFSETQ. Trimming left V 0 bases short and J 5 bases short, with 15 bases between. CDR3 coding DNA: TGCGCCAGCAGCTTGGGGGAGACGGGGTTTAACGAGCAGTACTTC. Its protein is CASSLGETGFNEQYF.

V usage is TRBV7-2 and J usage is TRBJ2-1; 11 nucleotides line up with TRBD2. V lost 3 bases and J lost 4; bases outside the gene matches: 5. The CDR3 sequence is 16 residues long. CDR1 SGHTA and CDR2 FQGNSA come from the germline V gene. The CDR3 protein is CASSFTTSGSYNEQFF. The CDR3 DNA reads as TGTGCCAGCAGCTTTACTACTAGCGGGAGTTACAATGAGCAGTTCTTC.

The chain is built from TRBV6-1 and TRBJ1-1; D might be TRBD1 (5 bases). V lost 6 bases and J 0 bases, leaving 8 bases between the germline ends. The CDR3 consists of 13 residues. Germline assignment: CDR1 MNHNS and CDR2 SASEGT. CDR3 amino acids: CASRPTVNTEAFF. For the CDR3, the DNA is TGTGCCAGCAGACCGACAGTGAACACTGAAGCTTTCTTT.